This is a list of T cell receptor beta chains from one sample in a study of cytomegalovirus exposure and HLA in healthy donors. Clones were sequenced by immunoSEQ multiplex PCR, and TCRdb holds only the in-frame ones, with some missing. The data show around 91,000 clones, over 75% seen once. Sequences were obtained from PBMCs. These receptors were taken from a male donor in good health and CMV-seropositive. Each CDR3 is given with its conserved first and last residue. A D gene is named only where the DNA matches it firmly. Size values are once, few and many counts, or a class for expanded clones, and some rows have none.

v_gene: TRBV10-3; abundance: -; j_gene: TRBJ1-2; d_gene: TRBD1; CDR3nt: TGTGCCACCGTGAGGGTCTGGGCAGGGGGCGACTATGGCTACACCTTC; CDR3aa: CATVRVWAGGDYGYTF
v_gene: TRBV9; abundance: -; j_gene: TRBJ2-1; d_gene: -; CDR3nt: TGTGCCAGCAGCGCGAAAGCTCAGTTCTTC; CDR3aa: CASSAKAQFF
v_gene: TRBV20-1; abundance: once; j_gene: TRBJ1-1; d_gene: -; CDR3nt: TGCAGTGTTTCGACATTCGAAGCTTTCTTT; CDR3aa: CSVSTFEAFF
v_gene: TRBV5-1; abundance: -; j_gene: TRBJ2-7; d_gene: -; CDR3nt: TGCGCCAGCAGCTTGGATTTGGTGACAGCACTCTACGAGCAGTACTTC; CDR3aa: CASSLDLVTALYEQYF
v_gene: TRBV18; abundance: -; j_gene: TRBJ1-4; d_gene: -; CDR3nt: TGTGCCAGCTCACCACCGAGCTTTAATGAAAAACTGTTTTTT; CDR3aa: CASSPPSFNEKLFF
v_gene: TRBV2; abundance: -; j_gene: TRBJ1-6; d_gene: -; CDR3nt: TGTGCCAGCAATGGGCTCCCGTATAATTCACCCCTCCACTTT; CDR3aa: CASNGLPYNSPLHF
v_gene: TRBV18; abundance: -; j_gene: TRBJ1-1; d_gene: TRBD1; CDR3nt: TGTGCCAGCTCATCCAGCCACGGACAGGGGTCGTCAAGGAACACTGAAGCTTTCTTT; CDR3aa: CASSSSHGQGSSRNTEAFF
v_gene: TRBV5-1; abundance: -; j_gene: TRBJ1-2; d_gene: TRBD1; CDR3nt: TGCGCCAGCAGCTTGGAGGGACAGGGGCTTGGCTACACCTTC; CDR3aa: CASSLEGQGLGYTF
v_gene: TRBV11-2; abundance: once; j_gene: TRBJ2-7; d_gene: -; CDR3nt: TGTGCCAGCAGCTTAGATAGGGGGTCCTACGAGCAGTACTTC; CDR3aa: CASSLDRGSYEQYF
v_gene: TRBV28; abundance: -; j_gene: TRBJ1-2; d_gene: TRBD1; CDR3nt: TGTGCCAGCAGTTTAATATCGGGGACAGGAGCGGGGCCTGGCTACACCTTC; CDR3aa: CASSLISGTGAGPGYTF
v_gene: TRBV27; abundance: -; j_gene: TRBJ2-7; d_gene: TRBD2; CDR3nt: TGTGCCAGCAGTCCTACCGGGACTAGCGGCTACGAGCAGTACTTC; CDR3aa: CASSPTGTSGYEQYF
v_gene: TRBV2; abundance: few; j_gene: TRBJ1-5; d_gene: TRBD1; CDR3nt: TGTGCCAGCAGTAAGACAGGGGGTCAGCCCCAGCATTTT; CDR3aa: CASSKTGGQPQHF
v_gene: TRBV28; abundance: -; j_gene: TRBJ2-7; d_gene: TRBD2; CDR3nt: TGTGCCAGCAGTTTGCCGAGGCGGGGGGACTACGAGCAGTACTTC; CDR3aa: CASSLPRRGDYEQYF
v_gene: TRBV6-5; abundance: -; j_gene: TRBJ2-7; d_gene: -; CDR3nt: TGTGCCAGCACCCCCGGGACACCTAACTCCTACGAGCAGTACTTC; CDR3aa: CASTPGTPNSYEQYF
v_gene: TRBV6-5; abundance: -; j_gene: TRBJ1-2; d_gene: -; CDR3nt: TGTGCCGTGGGACTCCCACCTTATGGCTACACCTTC; CDR3aa: CAVGLPPYGYTF
v_gene: TRBV28; abundance: -; j_gene: TRBJ1-2; d_gene: -; CDR3nt: TGTGCCAGCGATATCGGGACACCGTCGGCGAATGGCTACACCTTC; CDR3aa: CASDIGTPSANGYTF
v_gene: TRBV11-3; abundance: -; j_gene: TRBJ2-7; d_gene: -; CDR3nt: TGTGCCAGCAGCTTGACCGGGGCCTACGAGCAGTACTTC; CDR3aa: CASSLTGAYEQYF
v_gene: TRBV6-1; abundance: -; j_gene: TRBJ2-5; d_gene: TRBD2; CDR3nt: TGTGCCAGCAGTGAAGCTGGCGGGGGAATCCAAGAGACCCAGTACTTC; CDR3aa: CASSEAGGGIQETQYF
v_gene: TRBV19; abundance: -; j_gene: TRBJ1-5; d_gene: TRBD1; CDR3nt: TGTGCCAGTTATAAACAGGGGGCTGGTCAGCCCCAGCATTTT; CDR3aa: CASYKQGAGQPQHF
v_gene: TRBV12-5; abundance: -; j_gene: TRBJ1-5; d_gene: -; CDR3nt: TGTGCTAGTGGCCAAGGCGGGGGATACAATCAGCCCCAGCATTTT; CDR3aa: CASGQGGGYNQPQHF
v_gene: TRBV13; abundance: -; j_gene: TRBJ1-6; d_gene: -; CDR3nt: TGTGCCAGCAGCTTTACTGGCAGGGGTGGTTCACCCCTCCACTTT; CDR3aa: CASSFTGRGGSPLHF
v_gene: TRBV5-8; abundance: few; j_gene: TRBJ2-7; d_gene: TRBD1; CDR3nt: TGTGCCAGCAGCTGGGGGACAGCCTACGAGCAGTACTTC; CDR3aa: CASSWGTAYEQYF
v_gene: TRBV30; abundance: -; j_gene: TRBJ1-2; d_gene: TRBD1; CDR3nt: TGTGCCTGGAGTGTACTAACAGGGGCGGATGGCTACACCTTC; CDR3aa: CAWSVLTGADGYTF
v_gene: TRBV30; abundance: -; j_gene: TRBJ1-1; d_gene: -; CDR3nt: TGTGCCTGGAGTGTGGGGCCACCGTTCTTGGCTGAAGCTTTCTTT; CDR3aa: CAWSVGPPFLAEAFF
v_gene: TRBV9; abundance: -; j_gene: TRBJ1-1; d_gene: TRBD1; CDR3nt: TGTGCCAGCAGCGTAAAAGGGACAGATGAAGCTTTCTTT; CDR3aa: CASSVKGTDEAFF
v_gene: TRBV6-5; abundance: -; j_gene: TRBJ2-7; d_gene: TRBD1; CDR3nt: TGTGCCAGCAGTAGACAGGGGAAATCCTACGAGCAGTACTTC; CDR3aa: CASSRQGKSYEQYF
v_gene: TRBV2; abundance: -; j_gene: TRBJ2-5; d_gene: TRBD1; CDR3nt: TGTGCCAGCACCGATAGGGGGACAGGGATCGGGACCCAGTACTTC; CDR3aa: CASTDRGTGIGTQYF
v_gene: TRBV5-4; abundance: -; j_gene: TRBJ1-2; d_gene: -; CDR3nt: TGTGCCAGCAGTCGAACAGGTGGTAACTATGGCTACACCTTC; CDR3aa: CASSRTGGNYGYTF
v_gene: TRBV7-2; abundance: -; j_gene: TRBJ1-2; d_gene: -; CDR3nt: TGTGCCAGCAGTGCCGAGGGGACTAATGGCTACACCTTC; CDR3aa: CASSAEGTNGYTF
v_gene: TRBV2; abundance: -; j_gene: TRBJ1-4; d_gene: -; CDR3nt: TGTGCCAGCAGTGAAAAGGGGCTTGAACTGTTTTTT; CDR3aa: CASSEKGLELFF
v_gene: TRBV6-1; abundance: -; j_gene: TRBJ2-2; d_gene: -; CDR3nt: TGTGCCAGCAGTGATCAGGGATCCGGGGAGCTGTTTTTT; CDR3aa: CASSDQGSGELFF
v_gene: TRBV6-4; abundance: -; j_gene: TRBJ1-2; d_gene: -; CDR3nt: TGTGCCAGCAGTGACTCCGAGGGCGCGGGCTACACCTTC; CDR3aa: CASSDSEGAGYTF
v_gene: TRBV7-8; abundance: once; j_gene: TRBJ1-5; d_gene: TRBD1; CDR3nt: TGTGCCAGCAGCTTAGAGGGACAGGGTCCGAATCAGCCCCAGCATTTT; CDR3aa: CASSLEGQGPNQPQHF
v_gene: TRBV7-9; abundance: -; j_gene: TRBJ2-1; d_gene: -; CDR3nt: TGTGCCAGCAGCTTTTTACAGGGGACTCTAAATGAGCAGTTCTTC; CDR3aa: CASSFLQGTLNEQFF
v_gene: TRBV28; abundance: -; j_gene: TRBJ1-2; d_gene: -; CDR3nt: TGTGCCAGCAGTTTATTGGTGCCCGGTTCAGGTCCCAACTATGGCTACACCTTC; CDR3aa: CASSLLVPGSGPNYGYTF
v_gene: TRBV29-1; abundance: -; j_gene: TRBJ2-7; d_gene: -; CDR3nt: TGCAGCGCCGAAGGTAGGGGGTCCTACGAGCAGTACTTC; CDR3aa: CSAEGRGSYEQYF
v_gene: TRBV10-3; abundance: -; j_gene: TRBJ2-5; d_gene: TRBD1; CDR3nt: TGTGCCATCAGTGAGTCCGACAGGGGGCTACCTCAAGAGACCCAGTACTTC; CDR3aa: CAISESDRGLPQETQYF
v_gene: TRBV10-1; abundance: -; j_gene: TRBJ2-7; d_gene: -; CDR3nt: TGCGCCAGCAGTGATGACAGGGAGCAGTACTTC; CDR3aa: CASSDDREQYF
v_gene: TRBV7-9; abundance: -; j_gene: TRBJ2-3; d_gene: -; CDR3nt: TGTGCCAGCAGCGACGACAGTTATACGCAGTATTTT; CDR3aa: CASSDDSYTQYF
v_gene: TRBV2; abundance: -; j_gene: TRBJ2-2; d_gene: -; CDR3nt: TGTGCCAGCAGTGAGGTGACTCTGACCGGGGAGCTGTTTTTT; CDR3aa: CASSEVTLTGELFF
v_gene: TRBV6-5; abundance: -; j_gene: TRBJ2-7; d_gene: -; CDR3nt: TGTGCCAGCAGAGGGACAATCGACTACGAGCAGTACTTC; CDR3aa: CASRGTIDYEQYF
v_gene: TRBV28; abundance: -; j_gene: TRBJ2-7; d_gene: -; CDR3nt: TGTGCCAGCAGTTTAGGAGGCGGGCTAGCGCCTCACTACGAGCAGTACTTC; CDR3aa: CASSLGGGLAPHYEQYF
v_gene: TRBV27; abundance: -; j_gene: TRBJ2-5; d_gene: -; CDR3nt: TGTGCCAGCAGTTTGGGAAGGGGGGGGAGGGGAGAGACCCAGTACTTC; CDR3aa: CASSLGRGGRGETQYF
v_gene: TRBV4-1; abundance: -; j_gene: TRBJ1-1; d_gene: TRBD1; CDR3nt: TGCGCCAGCAGCCACCCGACAGGGGCCATGAACACTGAAGCTTTCTTT; CDR3aa: CASSHPTGAMNTEAFF
v_gene: TRBV18; abundance: few; j_gene: TRBJ1-1; d_gene: -; CDR3nt: TGTGCCAGCTCACTAAGTCCACACGGAGGGGCTGAAGCTTTCTTT; CDR3aa: CASSLSPHGGAEAFF